This is a list of T cell receptor beta chains from one sample in a study of blood T cell repertoires in COVID-19. Profiling relied on immunoSEQ multiplex PCR, and the TCRdb table lists in-frame clones only, not all of them. Among 100,000 to 150,000 clones listed, roughly four fifths were seen once. Sequenced input: peripheral blood. Receptor source: a man aged 60-69 years with acute or convalescent COVID-19. CDR3s include the opening cysteine and the closing phenylalanine or tryptophan. D genes are given only for firm matches. Rows may omit the clone size; those that give it use once, few, many or a size class.

size: NA; D: NA; V: TRBV4-1; J: TRBJ2-2; CDR3: CASSQEPGKYTGELFF; DNA: TGCGCCAGCAGCCAAGAACCCGGGAAGTACACCGGGGAGCTGTTTTTT
size: NA; D: TRBD2; V: TRBV6-6; J: TRBJ2-4; CDR3: CASRPSGRNQNIQYF; DNA: TGTGCCAGCAGACCTAGCGGGAGGAATCAAAACATTCAGTACTTC
size: NA; D: TRBD2; V: TRBV5-1; J: TRBJ2-1; CDR3: CASSLYSSGAYNEQFF; DNA: TGCGCCAGCAGCTTGTATTCTAGCGGGGCATACAATGAGCAGTTCTTC
size: NA; D: TRBD2; V: TRBV7-9; J: TRBJ2-3; CDR3: CASSRTSGNTDTQYF; DNA: TGTGCCAGCAGCCGGACTAGCGGAAACACAGATACGCAGTATTTT
size: NA; D: NA; V: TRBV5-1; J: TRBJ2-1; CDR3: CASSVAGRTYNEQFF; DNA: TGCGCCAGCAGCGTGGCGGGGAGAACCTACAATGAGCAGTTCTTC
size: once; D: NA; V: TRBV12-5; J: TRBJ1-2; CDR3: CASGLFGYGYTF; DNA: TGTGCTAGTGGTTTGTTCGGCTATGGCTACACCTTC
size: NA; D: TRBD2; V: TRBV24-1; J: TRBJ2-1; CDR3: CATSGLAGDAYNEQFF; DNA: TGTGCCACCAGTGGGCTAGCGGGAGACGCCTACAATGAGCAGTTCTTC
size: once; D: NA; V: TRBV29-1; J: TRBJ2-3; CDR3: CSVEIGGTDTQYF; DNA: TGCAGCGTTGAGATCGGAGGCACAGATACGCAGTATTTT
size: NA; D: TRBD1; V: TRBV30; J: TRBJ2-1; CDR3: CAWWRDRVRDNEQFF; DNA: TGTGCCTGGTGGAGGGACAGGGTAAGGGACAATGAGCAGTTCTTC
size: NA; D: NA; V: TRBV6-5; J: TRBJ1-2; CDR3: CASRPTGRYGYTF; DNA: TGTGCCAGCAGACCCACAGGGCGCTATGGCTACACCTTC
size: NA; D: NA; V: TRBV12-5; J: TRBJ2-3; CDR3: CASGSAVVPDTQYF; DNA: TGTGCTAGTGGTTCAGCGGTTGTTCCAGATACGCAGTATTTT
size: NA; D: TRBD2; V: TRBV19; J: TRBJ2-1; CDR3: CASSSGGENEQFF; DNA: TGTGCCAGTAGCAGCGGGGGGGAGAATGAGCAGTTCTTC
size: NA; D: TRBD2; V: TRBV11-3; J: TRBJ2-3; CDR3: CASSLGRSLAGGLTDTQYF; DNA: TGTGCCAGCAGCTTAGGGCGGTCGTTAGCGGGAGGGCTCACAGATACGCAGTATTTT
size: NA; D: TRBD1; V: TRBV30; J: TRBJ1-2; CDR3: CASVQGRGGYTF; DNA: TGTGCCTCGGTACAGGGGAGAGGTGGCTACACCTTC
size: NA; D: NA; V: TRBV9; J: TRBJ1-6; CDR3: CASSVGGRTSPLHF; DNA: TGTGCCAGCAGCGTCGGGGGACGAACTTCACCCCTCCACTTT
size: NA; D: TRBD1; V: TRBV30; J: TRBJ1-2; CDR3: CAWSGTGGSEVGYTF; DNA: TGTGCCTGGAGTGGGACAGGGGGCAGTGAAGTTGGCTACACCTTC
size: NA; D: NA; V: TRBV30; J: TRBJ1-3; CDR3: CAWNRDSGNTIYF; DNA: TGTGCCTGGAACAGGGACTCTGGAAACACCATATATTTT
size: NA; D: NA; V: TRBV6-5; J: TRBJ1-2; CDR3: CASSYSSRGADYGYTF; DNA: TGTGCCAGCAGTTACTCGAGTCGGGGGGCGGACTATGGCTACACCTTC
size: few; D: TRBD1; V: TRBV7-3; J: TRBJ1-1; CDR3: CASSFLPGQGTEAFF; DNA: TGTGCCAGCAGCTTCCTCCCGGGACAGGGCACTGAAGCTTTCTTT
size: NA; D: NA; V: TRBV4-1; J: TRBJ2-7; CDR3: CASSQGFKSTTSRLEQYF; DNA: TGCGCCAGCAGCCAAGGATTCAAGAGTACTACTAGCCGACTGGAGCAGTACTTC
size: NA; D: NA; V: TRBV10-2; J: TRBJ2-1; CDR3: CASSEGLRDPGGQFF; DNA: TGCGCCAGCAGTGAGGGGCTAAGGGACCCCGGGGGGCAGTTCTTC
size: once; D: NA; V: TRBV24-1; J: TRBJ1-2; CDR3: CATSDPLAGSQDGYTF; DNA: TGTGCCACCAGTGATCCTCTAGCCGGGAGCCAGGATGGCTACACCTTC
size: once; D: TRBD2; V: TRBV5-4; J: TRBJ2-1; CDR3: CASSLAGGRSNEQFF; DNA: TGTGCCAGCAGCTTGGCCGGCGGGAGGTCGAATGAGCAGTTCTTC
size: NA; D: TRBD2; V: TRBV7-3; J: TRBJ2-1; CDR3: CASSSGLAGGREQFF; DNA: TGTGCCAGCAGCTCCGGGCTAGCGGGGGGGCGTGAGCAGTTCTTC
size: NA; D: NA; V: TRBV18; J: TRBJ1-5; CDR3: CASSQGHNNQPQHF; DNA: TGTGCCAGCTCTCAGGGACACAACAATCAGCCCCAGCATTTT
size: NA; D: TRBD2; V: TRBV5-6; J: TRBJ2-3; CDR3: CASSFTSGGAWGTDTQYF; DNA: TGTGCCAGCAGCTTTACTAGCGGGGGGGCCTGGGGTACAGATACGCAGTATTTT
size: NA; D: TRBD1; V: TRBV6-6; J: TRBJ2-6; CDR3: CASSLRDRSHSGANVLTF; DNA: TGTGCCAGCAGTCTCCGGGACAGGAGCCATTCTGGGGCCAACGTCCTGACTTTC
size: NA; D: NA; V: TRBV6-1; J: TRBJ1-5; CDR3: CASSETGGNQPQHF; DNA: TGTGCCAGCAGTGAAACGGGGGGCAATCAGCCCCAGCATTTT
size: once; D: TRBD1; V: TRBV29-1; J: TRBJ2-5; CDR3: CSGGQGLETQYF; DNA: TGCAGCGGAGGACAGGGCTTAGAGACCCAGTACTTC
size: NA; D: NA; V: TRBV24-1; J: TRBJ2-1; CDR3: CATLAESYNEQFF; DNA: TGTGCCACCTTAGCAGAATCCTACAATGAGCAGTTCTTC
size: NA; D: NA; V: TRBV7-2; J: TRBJ2-3; CDR3: CASAILANFRDTQYF; DNA: TGTGCCAGCGCAATCCTAGCAAATTTCAGAGATACGCAGTATTTT
size: NA; D: NA; V: TRBV4-2; J: TRBJ1-5; CDR3: CASSQEGQGSNQPQHF; DNA: TGTGCCAGCAGCCAAGAAGGTCAGGGCAGCAATCAGCCCCAGCATTTT
size: NA; D: TRBD1; V: TRBV2; J: TRBJ1-5; CDR3: CASSGQGAGQPQHF; DNA: TGTGCCAGCAGTGGACAGGGGGCTGGTCAGCCCCAGCATTTT
size: NA; D: TRBD1; V: TRBV5-1; J: TRBJ1-2; CDR3: CASSLAQGVIGGYTF; DNA: TGCGCCAGCAGCTTGGCCCAGGGGGTGATCGGGGGCTACACCTTC
size: NA; D: NA; V: TRBV6-5; J: TRBJ2-2; CDR3: CASSHQGRRGGELFF; DNA: TGTGCCAGCAGTCATCAGGGGCGAAGAGGCGGGGAGCTGTTTTTT
size: NA; D: NA; V: TRBV7-3; J: TRBJ2-1; CDR3: CASSAGNSYNEQFF; DNA: TGTGCCAGCTCTGCGGGGAACTCCTACAATGAGCAGTTCTTC
size: NA; D: TRBD1; V: TRBV5-6; J: TRBJ2-2; CDR3: CASSNDRGYSTGELFF; DNA: TGTGCCAGCAGCAATGACAGGGGATACAGCACCGGGGAGCTGTTTTTT
size: NA; D: NA; V: TRBV28; J: TRBJ1-1; CDR3: CASRTTRATEAFF; DNA: TGTGCCAGCAGGACAACCAGGGCCACTGAAGCTTTCTTT
size: NA; D: TRBD1; V: TRBV7-9; J: TRBJ2-1; CDR3: CASSLGTGVLEQFF; DNA: TGTGCCAGCAGCTTAGGGACAGGGGTGTTAGAGCAGTTCTTC
size: NA; D: NA; V: TRBV7-2; J: TRBJ2-3; CDR3: CASSLILSTSTDTQYF; DNA: TGTGCCAGCAGCTTAATCCTTTCCACTAGCACAGATACGCAGTATTTT
size: NA; D: NA; V: TRBV7-8; J: TRBJ1-2; CDR3: CASSLGGQVTNYGYTF; DNA: TGTGCCAGCAGCTTAGGTGGGCAGGTGACTAACTATGGCTACACCTTC
size: NA; D: TRBD1; V: TRBV6-6; J: TRBJ1-5; CDR3: CASSQDRASNQPQHF; DNA: TGTGCCAGCAGCCAGGACAGGGCTAGCAATCAGCCCCAGCATTTT
size: few; D: TRBD2; V: TRBV7-3; J: TRBJ2-3; CDR3: CASSPVRGGRDTQYF; DNA: TGTGCCAGCAGCCCCGTGCGGGGGGGCCGCGATACGCAGTATTTT
size: few; D: NA; V: TRBV6-5; J: TRBJ1-5; CDR3: CASSTGTTEPQHF; DNA: TGTGCCAGCAGTACGGGGACTACAGAGCCCCAGCATTTT
size: once; D: TRBD2; V: TRBV9; J: TRBJ2-2; CDR3: CASSVSGTSGSSGTGELFF; DNA: TGTGCCAGCAGCGTATCTGGGACTAGCGGGAGTTCGGGCACCGGGGAGCTGTTTTTT
size: NA; D: NA; V: TRBV9; J: TRBJ2-1; CDR3: CASSVGGNRVNNEQFF; DNA: TGTGCCAGCAGCGTAGGAGGTAACAGGGTAAACAATGAGCAGTTCTTC
size: NA; D: NA; V: TRBV10-2; J: TRBJ2-7; CDR3: CASRGQPFDEQYF; DNA: TGCGCCAGCCGAGGACAGCCCTTTGACGAGCAGTACTTC
size: NA; D: NA; V: TRBV14; J: TRBJ2-5; CDR3: CASSQTFETQYF; DNA: TGTGCCAGCAGCCAGACTTTCGAGACCCAGTACTTC
size: NA; D: NA; V: TRBV12-3/TRBV12-4; J: TRBJ2-3; CDR3: CASSLAWGEAQYF; DNA: TGTGCCAGCAGTTTAGCGTGGGGGGAAGCGCAGTATTTT
size: once; D: NA; V: TRBV9; J: TRBJ2-1; CDR3: CASSAGFYNEQFF; DNA: TGTGCCAGCAGCGCCGGGTTCTACAATGAGCAGTTCTTC
size: NA; D: NA; V: TRBV11-1; J: TRBJ1-2; CDR3: CASSPGYQYGYTF; DNA: TGTGCCAGCAGCCCAGGATATCAGTATGGCTACACCTTC
size: many; D: NA; V: TRBV6-2/TRBV6-3; J: TRBJ1-4; CDR3: CASSYSGATNEKLFF; DNA: TGTGCCAGCAGTTACTCCGGGGCAACTAATGAAAAACTGTTTTTT
size: NA; D: TRBD1; V: TRBV19; J: TRBJ1-5; CDR3: CASSLPGQGIQPQHF; DNA: TGTGCCAGTAGTCTACCTGGACAGGGGATTCAGCCCCAGCATTTT
size: few; D: NA; V: TRBV5-1; J: TRBJ2-5; CDR3: CASSLGIRETQYF; DNA: TGCGCCAGCAGCTTGGGTATCAGGGAGACCCAGTACTTC
size: NA; D: NA; V: TRBV19; J: TRBJ1-1; CDR3: CASSLIEGAVNTEAFF; DNA: TGTGCCAGTAGTTTAATAGAGGGCGCTGTGAACACTGAAGCTTTCTTT
size: few; D: TRBD1; V: TRBV19; J: TRBJ1-1; CDR3: CASNRGYMNTEAFF; DNA: TGTGCCAGTAACAGGGGCTACATGAACACTGAAGCTTTCTTT
size: NA; D: NA; V: TRBV5-1; J: TRBJ2-3; CDR3: CASSLAGGDTDTQYF; DNA: TGCGCCAGCAGCTTGGCCGGGGGAGACACAGATACGCAGTATTTT
size: NA; D: NA; V: TRBV10-1; J: TRBJ2-2; CDR3: CATATGGTGELFF; DNA: TGCGCCACTGCGACAGGCGGAACCGGGGAGCTGTTTTTT
size: NA; D: TRBD1; V: TRBV7-2; J: TRBJ2-3; CDR3: CASSLRGGTGVNTQYF; DNA: TGTGCCAGCAGCTTAAGAGGGGGGACAGGGGTAAATACGCAGTATTTT